This note documents a single T cell receptor beta chain sequence. Germline CDR1 and CDR2: SGDLS and YYNGEE. The CDR3 is 17 residues long. V was pared by 2 bases and J by 1 base, with 4 bases of the junction left unmatched. This sample stems from a study of cytomegalovirus exposure and HLA in healthy donors. The PCR employed 60 Vbeta primers together with 13 Jbeta primers. Method: immunoSEQ multiplex PCR; TCRdb's copy keeps in-frame clones and lacks some. The repertoire table contains about 160,000 clones. The receptor's source is a woman aged 60-70 years in good health and CMV-seronegative. J is TRBJ2-6 and V is TRBV9; 9 bases line up with TRBD1. The material sequenced was PBMCs. The CDR3 DNA is TGTGCCAGCAGCGTGGACAGGGGCGCGTCTGGGGCCAACGTCCTGACTTTC. It specifies CASSVDRGASGANVLTF.